This is a list of T cell receptor beta chains from one sample in a study of STAT5B mutations in CD4+ large granular lymphocyte leukemia. Measured with immunoSEQ multiplex PCR; TCRdb has only the in-frame clones, and not every one. This table holds fewer than 45,000 clones, 75% to 85% found once. Sample: CD4+ T cells from blood buffy coats. These receptor sequences come from a human donor in good health. Both conserved end residues are trimmed from each CDR3. D genes are given only for firm matches.

>-|TRBV6-6
ASRPPSGTGANVLT
>-|TRBV5-1
ASSLGQGRGETQY
>-|TRBV19
ASSPRQATLQETQY
>TRBD2|TRBV18
ASSPRLAGSSYEQY
>TRBD1|TRBV11-2
ASSSVGRQGNEAF
>-|TRBV5-4
ASSLIGSRSYEQY
>-|TRBV10-3
AIKGSLYNEQF
>TRBD2|TRBV5-4
ASSLTAGGVETQY
>-|TRBV2
ASSGLTGELF
>-|TRBV13
ASSLEPGLDGYT
>TRBD1|TRBV14
ASSQPGGYTQY
>-|TRBV6-4
ASSDSRGGGTDTQY
>-|TRBV5-4
ASSLGWGRSYEQY
>TRBD2|TRBV4-1
ASSRGLAGGLETQY
>TRBD1|TRBV19
ASSARQGPGTDTQY
>-|TRBV6-1
ASRLQAGEQY
>TRBD1|TRBV9
ASRAQGSGANVLT
>-|TRBV5-1
ASSLGSNQPQH
>TRBD1|TRBV11-2
ASSFPPGQGAYEQY
>-|TRBV2
ASYGGNQPQH
>TRBD2|TRBV18
ASSPRSSGDEQY
>-|TRBV7-9
ASSMTENYGYT
>-|TRBV7-2
ASSVVGATNEKLF
>TRBD2|TRBV7-9
ASSLAGWASGRNYEQY
>-|TRBV7-9
ASSSGTPGTQY
>TRBD1|TRBV30
ASMTGSLNEQF
>TRBD1|TRBV7-2
ASSSRTGGSVGYT
>-|TRBV20-1
SPASYGYT
>TRBD2|TRBV5-1
ASSLGTSGQQETQY
>TRBD2|TRBV5-4
ASALAGVVEQF
>TRBD1|TRBV5-4
ASHPFGQGGHGELF
>-|TRBV19
ASSDRGERTDTQY
>-|TRBV5-6
ASSYGAYNEQF
>TRBD1|TRBV6-5
ASSSQDRVQPQH
>TRBD2|TRBV7-2
ASSLRGGRDAGELF
>-|TRBV19
ASSFGGGTQPQH
>TRBD2|TRBV5-1
ASSLTSGGADTQY
>-|TRBV18
ASSPTGSGETQY
>-|TRBV10-3
AISTLGGAETQY
>TRBD2|TRBV11-1
ASSLAAGSETQY
>TRBD2|TRBV7-9
ASSFPGGGETQY
>-|TRBV9
ASSPLGGPNYGYT
>TRBD1|TRBV11-2
ASSTRDRTQPYEQY
>TRBD2|TRBV18
ASSPIGQSGGLEEQF
>TRBD2|TRBV5-6
ASSLAIAGALSYNEQF
>-|TRBV18
ASSPQDGAGGRETQY
>TRBD1|TRBV19
ASRPDRDGGYT
>TRBD2|TRBV9
ASTLGGPSGEETQY
>-|TRBV2
ASRKGGRLTDTQY
>TRBD1|TRBV2
ASDRGTEAF